Below are 3 T cell receptor beta chains sequenced from a single sample in a study of blood T cells in healthy people across ages. The authors ran a second PCR of about 7 to 12 cycles using a sample-barcoded 5' primer and a J-beta primer mix. A single record per CDR3 protein comes from TCRdb applying MiXCR to the 5' RACE reads. The sample consists of fewer than 800,000 distinct CDR3 sequences, 32% of them appearing once. Sequenced sample: blood. The receptors here all came from an elderly woman in good health.

This clonotype was seen repeatedly, ten times or more. The chain has TRBV5-6 and TRBJ2-7; no clear D. The CDR3 has 12 residues. V gave up 4 bases and J gave up 5 bases, with 10 bases separating them. Germline V gives CDR1 SGHDT, CDR2 YYEEEE. The CDR3 coding sequence is TGTGCCAGCAGCCGAGGAAGGGACGAGCAGTACTTC. Its protein is CASSRGRDEQYF.

This clonotype was observed at least ten times. The chain carries TRBV15 and TRBJ2-3; a possible D gene is TRBD1 (6 bases). Deletions cut 3 bases from V and 2 bases from J, with 9 bases between. Germline V gene sequence: CDR1 LNHNV, CDR2 YYDKDF (reference sequence). CDR3 length: 14 amino acids. Here the CDR3 reads CATSSGQHTDTQYF. CDR3 DNA: TGTGCCACCAGCAGTGGACAGCACACAGATACGCAGTATTTT.

There are many counts of this clonotype. The chain combines TRBV4-2 with TRBJ2-5; D not resolved. Germline lookup yields CDR1 LGHNA and CDR2 YNFKEQ. Trimming left V 0 bases short and J 5 bases short, with 10 bases between. The CDR3 consists of 14 residues. CDR3 DNA sequence: TGTGCCAGCAGCCAAGAGCGGCTTGGGGAGACCCAGTACTTC. Its protein product is CASSQERLGETQYF.